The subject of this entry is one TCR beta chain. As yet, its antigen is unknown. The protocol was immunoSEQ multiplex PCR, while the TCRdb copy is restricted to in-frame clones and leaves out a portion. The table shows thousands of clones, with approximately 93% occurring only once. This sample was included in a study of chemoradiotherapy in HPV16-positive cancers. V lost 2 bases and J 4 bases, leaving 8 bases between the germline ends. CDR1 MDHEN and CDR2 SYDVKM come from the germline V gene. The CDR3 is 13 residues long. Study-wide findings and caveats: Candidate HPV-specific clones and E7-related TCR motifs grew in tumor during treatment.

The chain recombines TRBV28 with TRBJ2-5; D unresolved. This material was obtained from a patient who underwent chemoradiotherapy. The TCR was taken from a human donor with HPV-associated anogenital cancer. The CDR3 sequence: CASSLVALETQYF. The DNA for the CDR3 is TGTGCCAGCAGTTTAGTGGCGCTAGAGACCCAGTACTTC.